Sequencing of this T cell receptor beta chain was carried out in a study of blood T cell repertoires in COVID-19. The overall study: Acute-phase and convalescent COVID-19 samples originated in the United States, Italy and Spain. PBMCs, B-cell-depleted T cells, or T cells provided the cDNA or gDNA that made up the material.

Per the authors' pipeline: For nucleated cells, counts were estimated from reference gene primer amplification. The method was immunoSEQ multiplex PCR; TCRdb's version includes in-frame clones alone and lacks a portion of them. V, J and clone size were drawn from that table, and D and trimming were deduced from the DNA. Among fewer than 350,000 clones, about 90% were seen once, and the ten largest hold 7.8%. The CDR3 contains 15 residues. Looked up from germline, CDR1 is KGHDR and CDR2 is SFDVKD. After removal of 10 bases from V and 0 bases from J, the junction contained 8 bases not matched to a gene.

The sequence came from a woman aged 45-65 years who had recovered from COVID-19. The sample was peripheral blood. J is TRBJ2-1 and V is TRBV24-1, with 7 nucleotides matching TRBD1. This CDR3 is CATSQTGSSYNEQFF. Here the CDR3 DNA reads TGTGCCACTTCTCAGACAGGGAGCTCCTACAATGAGCAGTTCTTC.